Here is one T cell receptor beta chain with its context. The antigen it binds to is not known. There are no base qualities to consult, and no much larger clone falls within one base. The cohort consisted of 600 to 750 healthy bone marrow donors. Cohort members were all nominally healthy when sampled, although unrecorded immune exposures were likely present. The donor tested CMV seronegative and was one of the 352 seronegative cohort members. A peripheral blood sample was collected from each donor, and TCR beta sequencing was performed on peripheral blood mononuclear cells. The Qiagen DNeasy Blood Extraction Kit was used to extract genomic DNA from the blood cell samples. From its cysteine to its phenylalanine, the CDR3 spans 13 amino acids. Only the CDR3 region is kept as DNA, spanning 39 bases read in frame from base 1. For CDR1 and CDR2, the germline V gene lists SNHLY and FYNNEI. V has 4 bases trimmed and J has 10 bases trimmed; junction bases matching no gene number 7.

The library came from the immunoSEQ multiplex PCR assay. For the multiplex PCR, a mixture combining 60 forward primers for TCR Vbeta segments and 13 reverse primers for TCR Jbeta segments was used. Amplification of the CDR3 region of rearranged TCR beta genes was performed with a multiplex PCR assay on genomic DNA. On the Illumina HiSeq System, the amplified TCR beta libraries were sequenced as 87-base-pair reads. From the authors' description of their analysis: A later analysis counted about 82 million unique TCR beta chains across the 700 or so repertoires, and around 12 million of these chains were shared by at least two donors. To remove PCR and sequencing errors, raw reads were error-corrected and collapsed into unique sequences using a nearest-neighbor algorithm that merged closely related sequences. CDR3 sequences were aligned to IMGT reference sequences to assign V, D and J gene segments. For a sequence to be retained, a match of at least six nucleotides was required to both a V gene segment and a J gene segment. A rearrangement was called productive if the CDR3 had no stop codons and remained in frame with V and J, and every other rearrangement was called non-productive. Following IMGT convention, CDR3 was defined as the stretch from the second conserved V-encoded cysteine to the conserved J-encoded phenylalanine. In an earlier analysis of around 570 of the donors, sequences lacking an unambiguous match to a single V gene segment were excluded. In an earlier analysis of several hundred of the donors, V segments were called functional above 56.7% productive rearrangements and were called segregating when the between-donor standard deviation exceeded 5%. A statistical classification framework was developed to diagnose cytomegalovirus status using the catalog of TCR beta chain sequences. V and J gene assignment, in a later analysis, came from comparing TCR nucleotide sequences with IMGT/GENE-DB human TR gene sequences. The TCRdist pipeline was used in a later analysis to assign CDR3 sequences and most-parsimonious VDJ recombination scenarios. A later analysis defined each TCR beta chain by its CDR3 amino acid sequence plus V-gene family, and excluded reads lacking a unique V-gene family. A later analysis removed 592 highly shared, low-generation-probability nucleotide sequences to deal with suspected cross-contamination and a sequencing artifact. A later analysis calculated a clonal expansion index for each public chain from normalized within-repertoire ranks of inferred template counts. In a later analysis, generation probabilities were computed using a VDJ recombination model fitted to out-of-frame rearrangements, and the results were checked against IGoR. Hypergeometric tests were used in a later analysis to score TCR-TCR, TCR-HLA and TCR-CMV co-occurrence, with a repertoire-size bias correction applied to the TCR pairs. To estimate false discovery rates, a later analysis permuted the HLA or CMV assignments 20 times. In a later analysis, co-occurring TCRs were grouped with DBSCAN, and TCRdist sequence similarity was added when clustering was performed within HLA-allele-positive subsets. Co-occurrence clustering excluded repertoires with fewer than 30,000 or more than 120,000 public chains, plus five with anomalous nucleotide sharing. Not all clones reach the TCRdb copy of this immuneACCESS table, which keeps in-frame sequences only. Checked studies attribute under half of the gap to unresolved V genes and leave the rest unexplained. V, J and clone size derive from that table, while D and trimming were established from the DNA sequence. The sample records over 95,000 clones, over 75% of which are singletons. Of the sample, 2.5% falls within the top ten clones.

This entry comes from a study of cytomegalovirus exposure and HLA in healthy donors (dated by TCRdb to 2016 to 2017). For the wider study: An earlier analysis of 550 to 700 of the donors reported approximately 300 Gb of sequence data and 100 million to 140 million unique TCR beta sequences from about 179 million T cells. An early release covering just under 650 HLA-typed donors comprised about 310 gigabases of sequencing data and 65 million to 100 million unique TCR sequences. The genetic ancestry cluster associated with self-reported Caucasian donors included approximately 85% of the roughly 400 genotyped donors. The study was designed to test whether signatures of past pathogen exposure could be identified by cataloging public T cell receptors. Using immunosequencing, the study profiled T cell repertoires from around 680 subjects and related those repertoires to cytomegalovirus serostatus. A separate validation cohort of approximately 130 different subjects was used in addition to the 666-subject first cohort. The study combined high-throughput TCR immunosequencing, statistical association of individual TCRs with disease status, and machine learning to predict cytomegalovirus infection status. A later analysis re-examined previously published TCR beta repertoires from more than 650 donors and added high-resolution HLA genotyping to investigate patterns of TCR occurrence. Rather than drawing on any new phenotypic data, the later analysis identified candidate immune exposures from TCR beta sequences and the way those sequences occurred across donors. An earlier analysis of 587 of the donors applied high-throughput TCR beta sequencing to assess whether each TCR beta V gene segment acted as functional or pseudogenic. Alongside the repertoire data, information on donor age, sex, ethnicity and CMV serostatus was compiled. Genome-wide SNP genotypes for about three fifths of the roughly 670 donors were used in a later genetic analysis, which treated that subset as a discovery cohort. Every repertoire in the discovery cohort had been generated on one and the same sequencing platform. Both class I and class II loci were covered by HLA typing, at four-digit resolution. The number of typed donors differed by locus: about 629-630 for A, B, C, DRB1 and DQB1; 500 to 550 for DQA1; fewer than 610 for DPA1; and 400 to 480 for DPB1. Five DR-DQ haplotypes were handled as single units for association and clustering, since linkage in the cohort was strong. Among about 400 genotyped donors of the cohort, an average of roughly 230,000 unique TCR beta nucleotide sequences was sequenced per donor, of which approximately 18% were non-productive.

The paper's findings and limits, for the study overall: Approximately 16 rarely observed V segments, including chromosome 9 orphons, were excluded from the earlier analysis of approximately 600 of the donors because counts were too low. Specific HLA alleles were associated with about 17,000 TCR beta sequences at a false discovery rate of 0.05 in a later analysis. Immune exposure information for the cohort was limited to CMV serostatus. According to a later analysis, most CMV-associated TCR beta chains appeared to be HLA-restricted, and the HLA associations seemed to be driven largely by CMV exposure. In a later analysis, HLA-associated TCR beta chains were found to be more clonally expanded and to have lower generation probabilities than equally common non-associated chains. Some IMGT-functional V segments, including TRBV6-2 and TRBV6-3, could not be told apart with the 87-base-pair reads, so those segments were excluded. In an earlier analysis of more than 500 of the donors, most TCR beta V segments appeared in productive rearrangements about 90% or about 30% of the time, broadly matching IMGT annotations. According to the authors, the approach could potentially be generalized to other disease states and immunological phenotypes. Most TCR sequences were seen in very few donors, while some public TCRs were found in many individuals. V-gene and J-gene trimming of TCR beta chains was associated with a missense DCLRE1C variant in a later genetic analysis, and the association was replicated in an independent cohort. This cohort had only TCR beta chains sequenced, and the lack of alpha or paired-chain data limited which features could be detected. In a later analysis, TCR association rates were found to vary across HLA loci, with the most associated TCRs seen for DRB1 alleles and the fewest for HLA-C alleles. A further reported finding was that TCR beta sequences accurately predicted the HLA-A and HLA-B alleles for most subjects in the first cohort. HLA typing was unavailable for some donors at each locus, so association tests used only the typed subset. Linkage disequilibrium might explain the correlated functional status among segregating V segments, but an unknown experimental factor could not be excluded. According to a later genetic analysis, donors in an Asian-associated ancestry cluster had fewer N-insertions in productive TCRs than the approximately 610-donor mean. The classifier was reported to diagnose cytomegalovirus status with high specificity and sensitivity in both the original cohort and the validation cohort. Three of the identified cytomegalovirus-associated TCR beta chains were confirmed in vitro to be specific for cytomegalovirus antigens. Strong co-occurrence of HLA alleles, especially DR and DQ, made assigning TCR associations to individual alleles difficult. Presence/absence analyses assumed roughly uniform sequencing depth across donors, an assumption that may not hold. In the study, approximately 160 TCR beta chains were listed as associated with cytomegalovirus. A cluster of highly shared sequence variants was judged likely to represent a technical artifact of the sequencing pipeline. Several of the top co-occurrence clusters appeared to be linked to parvovirus B19, influenza, CMV and Epstein-Barr virus, according to a later analysis.

The sample taken for sequencing was PBMCs. This clonotype was obtained from a woman between 18 and 29 years old in good health and CMV-seronegative. The chain was built from TRBV2 and TRBJ2-1; TRBD2 matches 7 bases in the middle. The sequence in DNA is TGTGCCAGCAGTGCCGGACTAGTTGGCGAGCAGTTCTTC. Translation gives CASSAGLVGEQFF.